The clone carrying this T cell receptor beta chain was detected only a few times. The antigen is not known. It was from about 19-30 mg of unsorted bulk tissue that RNA and DNA were co-extracted. Primary liver carcinoma, confirmed by histopathology, was surgically resected. Those patients suffered from chronic HBV infection and were treatment-naive. A constant-region primer primed TCR beta cDNA synthesis from roughly 520 ng of total RNA. Libraries for TCR beta were built through three nested multiplex PCR rounds, which together made up a slightly modified ARM-PCR procedure. Researchers ran the first two PCR rounds for approximately 10 cycles each with TRBV1-TRBV30 forward primers and a C-beta reverse primer. TCRdb called the multiplex PCR reads again in MiXCR, with one record for every CDR3 protein. Of 90,000 to 150,000 distinct CDR3 sequences in the sample, around 70% were seen once. This specimen belongs to a study of tumor-infiltrating lymphocytes in primary liver carcinoma. Study-wide context: Tumor lesions were T1-T3 N0M0 and spanned about 4.2 to 11 cm.

Study-wide findings and caveats: Tumor-adjacent and tumor-blood pairs showed less overlap than tumor region pairs.

The germline V gene encodes CDR1 SGHTA and CDR2 FQGTGA. The CDR3 is 15 residues long. V was cut by 3 bases and J by 1 base, with 9 bases left in between. The specimen was tumor-adjacent normal liver tissue. This receptor was obtained from a woman aged 55-69 years with primary liver carcinoma and hepatitis B virus infection. The chain combines TRBV7-3 with TRBJ2-2; D perhaps matches TRBD2 (5 bases). The CDR3 DNA is TGTGCCAGCAGCTTGGGCGGACTGAACACCGGGGAGCTGTTTTTT. As protein: CASSLGGLNTGELFF.